The clone carrying this T cell receptor (beta chain) was counted many times. Its specificity is unknown. The sample is drawn from a study of T cells in Graves' hyperthyroidism and ophthalmopathy. General observations from the study: Ophthalmopathy stood apart from stable hyperthyroidism in a 13 V-J model.

Authors of the study amplified TCR beta CDR3 regions from RNA transcripts. TCR CDR3 underwent first-round RT-PCR with the HTBI primer set. TCRdb redid the calling of the multiplex PCR reads with MiXCR, one entry per CDR3 protein. The data show about 480,000 distinct CDR3 sequences, around a fifth seen once. Disease lasting under 3 months, a NOSPECS grade of at least 4, and a Clinical Activity Score of at least 3 were features of the ophthalmopathy patients. Source material: blood. The sequence was obtained from a woman aged 65 to 85 with Graves' ophthalmopathy.

CDR3 sequence reads: CASSLTPIQETQYF. CDR3 coding DNA: TGTGCCAGCAGTTTAACGCCCATACAAGAGACCCAGTACTTC. This chain uses TRBV28 with TRBJ2-5; D uncertain. Trimming left V 2 bases short and J 2 bases short, with 9 bases between. CDR3 length: 14 residues. Per the germline V gene, CDR1 is MDHEN and CDR2 is SYDVKM. Full variable domain (rest looked up from reference TRBV28 and TRBJ2-5): DVKVTQSSRYLVKRTGEKVFLECVQDMDHENMFWYRQDPGLGLRLIYFSYDVKMKEKGDIPEGYSVSREKKERFSLILESASTNQTSMYLCASSLTPIQETQYFGPGTRLLVL.